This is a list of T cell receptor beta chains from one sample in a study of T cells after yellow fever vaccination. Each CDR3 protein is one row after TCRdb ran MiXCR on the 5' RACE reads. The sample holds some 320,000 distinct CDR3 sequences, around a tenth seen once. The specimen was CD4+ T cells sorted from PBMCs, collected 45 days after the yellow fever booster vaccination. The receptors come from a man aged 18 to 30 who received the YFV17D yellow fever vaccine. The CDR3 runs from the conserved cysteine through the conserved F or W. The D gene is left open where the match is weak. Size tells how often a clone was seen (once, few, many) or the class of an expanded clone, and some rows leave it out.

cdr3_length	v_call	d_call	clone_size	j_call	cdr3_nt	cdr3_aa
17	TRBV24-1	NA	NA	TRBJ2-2	TGTGCCACCAGTGATTTGCGAGGTGAACCCAACACCGGGGAGCTGTTTTTT	CATSDLRGEPNTGELFF
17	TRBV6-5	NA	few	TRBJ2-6	TGTGCCAGCAGTTACGGTGACCCCCACTCTGGGGCCAACGTCCTGACTTTC	CASSYGDPHSGANVLTF
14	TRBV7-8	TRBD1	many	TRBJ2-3	TGTGCCAGCACGGGACAGCCTAGGAGGGATACGCAGTATTTT	CASTGQPRRDTQYF
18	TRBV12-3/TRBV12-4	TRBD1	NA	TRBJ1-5	TGTGCCAGCAGTCCCCGGGGCAGGGGGCTGGGTAGCAATCAGCCCCAGCATTTT	CASSPRGRGLGSNQPQHF
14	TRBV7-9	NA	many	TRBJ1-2	TGTGCCAGCAGCTTAGCCGGGACGTTGAATGGCTACACCTTC	CASSLAGTLNGYTF
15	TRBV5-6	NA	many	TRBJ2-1	TGTGCCAGCAGCTTTCTATACCGTCCCTACAATGAGCAGTTCTTC	CASSFLYRPYNEQFF
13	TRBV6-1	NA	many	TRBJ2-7	TGTGCCAGCAGTGAAGCACGCGGTTACGAGCAGTACTTC	CASSEARGYEQYF
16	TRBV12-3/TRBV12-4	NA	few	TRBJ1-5	TGTGCCAGCACCTCGACAGACCGAGTCTCAAATCAGCCCCAGCATTTT	CASTSTDRVSNQPQHF
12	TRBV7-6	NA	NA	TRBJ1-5	TGTGCCAGCTCCGGATTCAGTCAGCCCCAGCATTTT	CASSGFSQPQHF
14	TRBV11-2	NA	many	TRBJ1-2	TGTGCCAGCAGCTTAGGTCTGGCTAACTATGGCTACACCTTC	CASSLGLANYGYTF
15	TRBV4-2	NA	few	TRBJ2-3	TGTGCCAGCAGCCAAGACTCGCGGGGTACAGATACGCAGTATTTT	CASSQDSRGTDTQYF
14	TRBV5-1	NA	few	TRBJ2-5	TGCGCCAGCAGCGCCGGAACGGTAGGAGAGACCCAGTACTTC	CASSAGTVGETQYF
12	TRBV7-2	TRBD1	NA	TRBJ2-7	TGTGCCAGCAGCTCCGACAGGGCAGGGCAGTACTTC	CASSSDRAGQYF
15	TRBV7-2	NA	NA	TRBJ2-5	TGTGCCAGCAGAGGACGCGGGGGCCCCCAAGAGACCCAGTACTTC	CASRGRGGPQETQYF
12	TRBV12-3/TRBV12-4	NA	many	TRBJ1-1	TGTGCCAGCAGCACAGAGAACACTGAAGCTTTCTTT	CASSTENTEAFF
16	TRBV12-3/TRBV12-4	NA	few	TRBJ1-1	TGTGCCAGCAGGGTTCAGACCGGGACACCGAACACTGAAGCTTTCTTT	CASRVQTGTPNTEAFF
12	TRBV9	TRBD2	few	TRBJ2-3	TGTGCCAGCAGCGAGGCGGGGGGGACGCAGTATTTT	CASSEAGGTQYF
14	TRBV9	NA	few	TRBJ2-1	TGTGCCAGCAGCGTAGCTGGGGCCATCAATGAGCAGTTCTTC	CASSVAGAINEQFF
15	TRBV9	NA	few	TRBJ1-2	TGTGCCAGCAGCGAACGCACAGGGATAGAGTCGAAGGACACCTTC	CASSERTGIESKDTF
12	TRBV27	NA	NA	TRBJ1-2	TGTGCCAGCAGAGAGACAGCGGGGGGCTACACCTTC	CASRETAGGYTF
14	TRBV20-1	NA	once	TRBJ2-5	TGCAGTGCTCCGATAACAGGGTTAGGAAAGACCCAGTACTTC	CSAPITGLGKTQYF
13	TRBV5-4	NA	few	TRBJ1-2	TGTGCCAGCAGCGCGCGGCCCCGAGCTGGCTACACCTTC	CASSARPRAGYTF